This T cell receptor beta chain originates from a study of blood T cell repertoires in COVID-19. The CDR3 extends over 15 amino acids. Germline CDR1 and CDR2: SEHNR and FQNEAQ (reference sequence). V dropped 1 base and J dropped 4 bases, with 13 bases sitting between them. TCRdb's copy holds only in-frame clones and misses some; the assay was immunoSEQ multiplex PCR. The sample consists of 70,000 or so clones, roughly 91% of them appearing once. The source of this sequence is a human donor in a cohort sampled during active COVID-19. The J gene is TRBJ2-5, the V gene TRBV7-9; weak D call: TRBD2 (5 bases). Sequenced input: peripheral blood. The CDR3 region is CASSLVLGLAETQYF. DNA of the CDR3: TGTGCCAGCAGCTTAGTTCTTGGACTGGCAGAGACCCAGTACTTC. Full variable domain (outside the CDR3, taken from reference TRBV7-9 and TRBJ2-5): DTGVSQNPRHKITKRGQNVTFRCDPISEHNRLYWYRQTLGQGPEFLTYFQNEAQLEKSRLLSDRFSAERPKGSFSTLEIQRTEQGDSAMYLCASSLVLGLAETQYFGPGTRLLVL.